This T cell receptor (beta chain) was sequenced during a study of blood T cells in healthy people across ages. Study observations and caveats: The donors' CMV status was not determined, possibly confounding changes in expanded clonotypes.

Primers used in a second PCR of about 7 to 12 cycles were a sample-barcoded 5' primer and a J-beta primer mix. TCRdb independently ran MiXCR on the 5' RACE reads; one entry per CDR3 protein. The table lists hundreds of thousands of distinct CDR3 sequences, about 53% of them singletons. A remark on this clonotype: The antigen remains undetermined.

Per the germline V gene, CDR1 is SGHRS and CDR2 is YFSETQ. V trimming: 2 bases; J trimming: 4 bases; junction bases outside the gene matches: 4. The CDR3 is 14 amino acids. Sequencing input: blood. V and J are TRBV5-1 and TRBJ1-1, with 8 bases matching TRBD1. This clonotype was sampled from a man at least 80 years old in good health. The DNA for the CDR3 is TGCGCCAGCAGCTTCGAACAGGGGGTCACTGAAGCTTTCTTT. It yields the protein CASSFEQGVTEAFF.